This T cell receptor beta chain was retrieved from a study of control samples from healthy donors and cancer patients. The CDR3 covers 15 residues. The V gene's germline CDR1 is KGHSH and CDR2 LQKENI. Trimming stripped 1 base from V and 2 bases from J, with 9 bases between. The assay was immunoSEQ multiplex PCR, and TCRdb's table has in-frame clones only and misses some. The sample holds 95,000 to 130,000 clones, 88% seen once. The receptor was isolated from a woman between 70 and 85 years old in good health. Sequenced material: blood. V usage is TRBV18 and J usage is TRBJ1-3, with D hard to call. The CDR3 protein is CASSPRGEAGNTIYF. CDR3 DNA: TGTGCCAGCTCACCACGTGGGGAGGCTGGAAACACCATATATTTT.